This T cell receptor (beta chain) was captured by sequencing in a study of early stage breast cancer tumors. TCRdb keeps only in-frame clones here, not all; method: immunoSEQ multiplex PCR. The sample has around 50,000 clones; 65% to 90% are singletons. V lost 2 bases, J lost 0 bases, and 9 bases lay in between. This CDR3 has 15 residues. Germline CDR1 SGHTA, CDR2 FQGNSA. What was sequenced was blood. The source is a person aged 45 to 59 with breast cancer. The chain recombines TRBV7-2 with TRBJ2-3; tentative D call: TRBD2 (6 bases). The CDR3, as DNA: TGTGCCAGCAGCTTACGGGGGTCTAGCACAGATACGCAGTATTTT. Translated: CASSLRGSSTDTQYF.